This TCR beta chain emerged from a study of blood T cell repertoires in COVID-19. In terms of age and location, participants ranged from about 18 to 95 years and lived in under 30 US areas. Grouping used clinical history reported by participants in a survey and questionnaire. CDR1 and CDR2 (germline): SQVTM, ANQGSEA. V lost 1 base to trimming and J lost 3 bases, with 6 bases between them. The length of the CDR3 is 13 residues. Original analysis: Estimates of nucleated cell counts were drawn from the amplification of reference gene primers. Measured with immunoSEQ multiplex PCR; TCRdb has only the in-frame clones, and not every one. V and J calls and clone size are given by that table; D and trimming were obtained from the DNA. The table shows about 440,000 clones, with about 85% occurring only once.

This receptor was obtained from a woman in her late teens or twenties with acute COVID-19. The sequenced sample was PBMCs or T cells enriched from blood (not recorded which). The V and J genes are TRBV29-1 and TRBJ2-2; unclear D gene. The CDR3 here is CSVEGHDTGELFF. As DNA, the CDR3 is TGCAGCGTTGAAGGTCATGACACCGGGGAGCTGTTTTTT.